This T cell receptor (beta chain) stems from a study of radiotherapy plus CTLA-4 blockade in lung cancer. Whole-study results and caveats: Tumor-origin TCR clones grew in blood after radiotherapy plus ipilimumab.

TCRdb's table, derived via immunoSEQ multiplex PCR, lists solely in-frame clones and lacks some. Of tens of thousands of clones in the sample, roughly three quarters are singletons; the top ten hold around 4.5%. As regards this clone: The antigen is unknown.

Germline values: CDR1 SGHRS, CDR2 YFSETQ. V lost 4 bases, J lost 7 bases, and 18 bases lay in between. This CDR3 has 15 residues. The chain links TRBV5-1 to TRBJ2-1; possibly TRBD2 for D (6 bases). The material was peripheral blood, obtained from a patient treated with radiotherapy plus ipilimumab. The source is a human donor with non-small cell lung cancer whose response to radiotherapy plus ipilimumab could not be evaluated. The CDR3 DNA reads TGCGCCAGCAGCGCCGGTTGGAGGGCAGGGAATGAGCAGTTCTTC. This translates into CASSAGWRAGNEQFF. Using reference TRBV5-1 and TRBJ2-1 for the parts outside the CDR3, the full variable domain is KAGVTQTPRYLIKTRGQQVTLSCSPISGHRSVSWYQQTPGQGLQFLFEYFSETQRNKGNFPGRFSGRQFSNSRSEMNVSTLELGDSALYLCASSAGWRAGNEQFFGPGTRLTVL.